This TCR beta chain originates from a study of T cells in Graves' hyperthyroidism and ophthalmopathy. Patients aged 18 to 65 had newly diagnosed hyperthyroidism that had lasted under 2 months. Authors of the study amplified TCR beta CDR3 regions from RNA transcripts. First-round RT-PCR targeting the TCR CDR3 was performed with the HTBI primer set. Each CDR3 protein gets one entry after TCRdb re-called the multiplex PCR reads with MiXCR. Among a few hundred thousand distinct CDR3 sequences listed, roughly an eighth were seen once. The CDR3 extends over 15 amino acids. With 7 bases removed from V and 3 bases from J, the gap between germline ends came to 18 bases. CDR1 and CDR2 (germline): MNHNS, SASEGT. Only a few counts were recorded for this clonotype.

The rearrangement uses TRBV6-1 and TRBJ1-1; no definite D call. Sample: blood. The TCR sequence derives from a woman between 18 and 29 years old with Graves' hyperthyroidism. For the CDR3, the DNA is TGTGCCAGCAAATTGTTTTGGTCAGAGGACACTGAAGCTTTCTTT. It codes for CASKLFWSEDTEAFF.